This paragraph covers one T cell receptor (beta chain) sequence. Its target is not known. V trimming: 2 bases; J trimming: 14 bases; junction bases outside the gene matches: 7. CDR3 length: 12 amino acids. The V gene's germline CDR1 is SGHDT and CDR2 YYEEEE. The sample belongs to a study of cytomegalovirus exposure and HLA in healthy donors. Study-wide points: There were a few CMV-associated chains whose specificity for CMV antigens was confirmed in vitro. One later analysis, an examination of the 90 to 150 validation repertoires, found that first-cohort TCR clusters tended to co-occur in them.

Profiled with immunoSEQ multiplex PCR; TCRdb holds only in-frame clones, not every one. The sample lists fewer than 400,000 clones, 75% to 90% occurring once. This sequence joins TRBV5-6 and TRBJ2-1; 7 bases match TRBD2. What was sequenced was PBMCs. The TCR originated in a woman under 30 in good health and CMV-seronegative. This CDR3 is CASSFNWGGEFF. The CDR3 DNA sequence: TGTGCCAGCAGCTTTAACTGGGGGGGTGAGTTCTTC.